This entry concerns a single T cell receptor beta chain. Its antigen is unknown. This sample is drawn from a study of T cells expressing NK-cell markers (dated by TCRdb to about 2020). In terms of the full investigation: In sorted CD3+CD56+NKG2C+, CD3+CD56+NKG2C- and CD3+CD56-NKG2C+ T-cell subsets from roughly 8 donors, TCR beta-chain repertoires were profiled. Of the eight sequenced donors, seven were found to be HCMV-seropositive and one was found to be HCMV-seronegative. Illumina HiSeq 2000/2500, MiSeq or NextSeq was used to sequence libraries as 2 x 150 bp reads. The study sequenced eight donors, all healthy volunteers chosen at random: three men and five women.

To determine HCMV serostatus, a commercial ELISA kit was used to detect HCMV-specific IgG in serum. Peripheral blood mononuclear cells were isolated from blood by Ficoll density gradient centrifugation. Counted from cysteine to phenylalanine, this CDR3 has 12 amino acids. The entry carries no DNA sequence. The germline V gene supplies CDR1 SGHRS and CDR2 YFSETQ. Data came from an Illumina HiSeq 2000. TCR beta cDNA libraries were made by 5'RACE template switching that added a universal primer site and unique molecular identifiers. Synthesis of cDNA was primed from the TCR beta constant segment and was followed by two consecutive PCR amplification steps. The source study handled its data this way. Reads were demultiplexed and grouped by UMI with MIGEC, and clonotypes were assembled and quantified with MiTCR. To exclude erroneous sequences, any TCR cDNA sequence not supported by at least two reads was discarded. Downstream repertoire analysis used the tcR package, and clonotypes were matched across fractions by CDR3 nucleotide sequence plus V segment. VDJmatch was used to annotate antigen specificity against VDJdb, with one amino acid substitution in CDR3 allowed. Following reprocessing of the reads by TCRdb, the data hold one row per CDR3 protein sequence and no DNA is available. These V and J calls originate from TCRdb's pipeline instead of the authors' own analysis. The data table for this sample lists 450,000 to 600,000 distinct CDR3 sequences. Approximately 3.5% of the sample belongs to the ten largest clones.

The paper as a whole reports these results and caveats: Those dominant clonotypes were again the most abundant among CD3+CD56-NKG2C+ cells in a few donors, at about 25-60.1%. In six donors, the dominant CD3+CD56+NKG2C+ clonotypes ranked among the top 10 CD8+ clonotypes, making up roughly 1.0-8% of CD8+ T cells. Whether the expanded NKG2C-expressing T cell clones were specific for HCMV antigens remained unclear.

The TCR was taken from a man in his late teens or twenties in good health. Donor details come from another sample of the same person, matched by shared clones. The sample taken for sequencing was blood T cells: a sorted CD56 or NKG2C T cell subset, CD4+ or CD8+ T cells, or bulk PBMC T cells (not recorded which). The receptor chain draws on TRBV5-1 and TRBJ2-5; TCRdb's D gene call, TRBD2, goes unchecked for lack of DNA. The CDR3 protein sequence reads: CASSVGLARPDF.